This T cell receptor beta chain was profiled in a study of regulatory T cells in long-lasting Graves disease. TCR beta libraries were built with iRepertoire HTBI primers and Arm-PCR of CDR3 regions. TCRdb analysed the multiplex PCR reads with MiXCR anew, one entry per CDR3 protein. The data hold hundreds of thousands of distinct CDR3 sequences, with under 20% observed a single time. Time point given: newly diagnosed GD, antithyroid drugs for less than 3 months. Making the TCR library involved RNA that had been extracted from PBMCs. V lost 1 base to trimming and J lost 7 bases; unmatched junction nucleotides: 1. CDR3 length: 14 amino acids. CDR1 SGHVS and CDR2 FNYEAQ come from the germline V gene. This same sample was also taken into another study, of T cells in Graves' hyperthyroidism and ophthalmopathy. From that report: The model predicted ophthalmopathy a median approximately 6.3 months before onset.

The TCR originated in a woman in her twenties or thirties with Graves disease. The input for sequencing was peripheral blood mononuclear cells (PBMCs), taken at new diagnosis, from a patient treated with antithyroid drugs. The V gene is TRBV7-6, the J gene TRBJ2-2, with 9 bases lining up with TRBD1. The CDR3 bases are TGTGCCAGCAGCTTAGGGACAGGGGTCGGGGAGCTGTTTTTT. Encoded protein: CASSLGTGVGELFF.